Listed below are T cell receptor beta chains from one sample, sequenced in a study of blood T cell repertoires in COVID-19. Profiling relied on immunoSEQ multiplex PCR, and the TCRdb table lists in-frame clones only, not all of them. The sample yields tens of thousands of clones, more than 75% seen once. Input material: peripheral blood. The receptors shown here come from a woman aged 60-70 years with acute or convalescent COVID-19. The conserved cysteine and the conserved F or W are not part of the CDR3 here.

V	J	CDR3
TRBV6-5	TRBJ1-1	ASSRRVEAF
TRBV6-5	TRBJ1-1	ASSLQGMGTEAF
TRBV5-1	TRBJ1-1	ASSLVQLNTEAF
TRBV4-3	TRBJ2-7	ASSQDSGGGYYEQY
TRBV7-8	TRBJ1-5	ASSSFEGNQPQH
TRBV5-5	TRBJ2-3	ASSSLDGDTQY
TRBV12-3/TRBV12-4	TRBJ1-2	ASSWRQLYT
TRBV28	TRBJ1-2	ASSTAVGGNYGYT
TRBV27	TRBJ2-3	ASSYLAGGTTDTQY
TRBV7-2	TRBJ1-2	ASSLFQDTYGYT
TRBV19	TRBJ2-1	ASSTGRLNEQF
TRBV19	TRBJ1-3	ASSLLPGQTHSGNTIY
TRBV7-9	TRBJ2-1	ASSLLAAHSYNEQF
TRBV5-6	TRBJ2-2	ASSLVGGSGELF
TRBV2	TRBJ2-3	ATSIVYRTDTQY
TRBV28	TRBJ2-7	ASSLGEGTSVYEQY
TRBV28	TRBJ1-2	ASSLADSYGYT
TRBV11-2	TRBJ1-6	ASSHQNSPLH
TRBV27	TRBJ1-6	ASSSDRAGNSPLH
TRBV20-1	TRBJ1-2	SARQGGYT
TRBV7-9	TRBJ1-1	ASSFRTGAGGTEAF
TRBV7-3	TRBJ2-3	ASSSGLAVDTQY